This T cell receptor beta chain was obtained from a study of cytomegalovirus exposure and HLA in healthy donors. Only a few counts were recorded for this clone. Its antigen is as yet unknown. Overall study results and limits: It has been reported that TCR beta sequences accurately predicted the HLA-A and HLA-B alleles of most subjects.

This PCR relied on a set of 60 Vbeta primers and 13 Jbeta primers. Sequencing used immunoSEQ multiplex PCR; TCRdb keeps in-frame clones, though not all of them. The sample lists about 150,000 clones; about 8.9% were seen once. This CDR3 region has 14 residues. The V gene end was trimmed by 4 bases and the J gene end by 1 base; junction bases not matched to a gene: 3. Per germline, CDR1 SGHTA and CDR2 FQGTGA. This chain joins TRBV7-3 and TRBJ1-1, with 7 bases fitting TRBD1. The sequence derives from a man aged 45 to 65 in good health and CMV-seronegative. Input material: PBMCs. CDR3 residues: CASSSGQENTEAFF. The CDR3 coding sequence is TGTGCCAGCAGCTCTGGACAGGAGAACACTGAAGCTTTCTTT.